The 30 T cell receptor beta chains listed next were all sequenced from one sample in a study of cytomegalovirus exposure and HLA in healthy donors. Researchers ran the PCR with 60 Vbeta and 13 Jbeta primers. TCRdb's table, derived via immunoSEQ multiplex PCR, lists solely in-frame clones and lacks some. Its table records fewer than 70,000 clones. Material for sequencing was PBMCs. The receptors originated from a woman in her late teens or twenties in good health and CMV-seronegative.

This chain connects TRBV11-2 to TRBJ2-1; 10 bases agree with TRBD2. This CDR3 spans 15 amino acids. From germline, CDR1 is SGHAT and CDR2 FQNNGV. The J segment lost 7 bases and the V segment lost 5 bases, leaving 8 bases of the junction unmatched. CDR3 region: CASSRTAGGWNEQFF. The CDR3 nucleotides read TGTGCCAGCAGCCGGACAGCGGGAGGGTGGAATGAGCAGTTCTTC.

V is TRBV12-5 and J is TRBJ1-2; D is ambiguous. The ends were cut back, 6 bases at V and 4 bases at J, with 12 bases in the middle. The CDR3 sequence is 13 residues long. Germline V gives CDR1 LGHNT, CDR2 FRNRAP. CDR3 bases: TGTGCTAGTGGGCTCAACTCAGGCTATGGCTACACCTTC. It yields the protein CASGLNSGYGYTF.

CDR3 DNA: TGTGCCAGCAGTGAATCCACAGCTTACTATGGCTACACCTTC. Its translation is CASSESTAYYGYTF. The chain is built from TRBV25-1 and TRBJ1-2; D gene uncertain. The CDR3 length is 14 residues. Per germline, CDR1 MGHDK and CDR2 SYGVNS. The V end was cut by 1 base, the J end by 3 bases, with 9 bases between.

The J gene is TRBJ2-2, the V gene TRBV10-2; 8 bases match TRBD1. Germline loops: CDR1 WSHSY, CDR2 SAAADI. The length of the CDR3 is 16 residues. V shed 6 bases and J 4 bases; nucleotides not matched to a gene: 10. CDR3 protein: CASRSGQGGFTGELFF. DNA for the CDR3: TGCGCCAGCAGGAGCGGACAGGGCGGTTTCACCGGGGAGCTGTTTTTT.

The V call is TRBV4-1, the J call TRBJ1-5; D perhaps matches TRBD1 (6 bases). Trimming took 2 bases from V and 4 from J, leaving 12 bases between them. CDR3 length: 15 residues. Germline V gene sequence: CDR1 MGHRA, CDR2 YSYEKL. The CDR3, as DNA: TGCGCCAGCAGCCAACCTCGACAGGCTAATCAGCCCCAGCATTTT. Protein sequence: CASSQPRQANQPQHF.

The chain has TRBV19 and TRBJ2-1, with TRBD2 as a possible D gene (6 bases). Trimming stripped 5 bases from V and 9 bases from J, with 23 bases between. Germline-derived CDR1 and CDR2 are LNHDA and SQIVND (reference sequence). The CDR3 sequence is 16 residues long. CDR3 protein: CASSPDLAWLGGEQFF. The CDR3 DNA sequence: TGTGCCAGTAGTCCCGACCTAGCCTGGCTCGGGGGTGAGCAGTTCTTC.

The rearrangement links TRBV7-2 to TRBJ2-1, with 10 positions matching TRBD2. CDR1 and CDR2 from the germline V gene are SGHTA and FQGNSA. This CDR3 comprises 16 residues. J was trimmed by 9 bases and V by 1 base; bases with no gene match: 9. The CDR3 region is CASSLGPRTSGLEQFF. DNA of the CDR3: TGTGCCAGCAGCTTAGGGCCCCGGACTAGCGGTCTTGAGCAGTTCTTC.

CDR3 sequence reads: CSVPGQGGGYTF. The CDR3 region has the DNA TGCAGCGTTCCGGGACAGGGGGGTGGCTACACCTTC. The chain employs TRBV29-1 and TRBJ1-2; TRBD1 aligns across 11 bases. Germline-derived CDR1 and CDR2 are SQVTM and ANQGSEA. The CDR3 loop spans 12 amino acids. V was clipped by 5 bases and J by 7 bases; unmatched bases: 3. Looking up the rest from reference TRBV29-1 and TRBJ1-2 gives the full variable domain: SAVISQKPSRDICQRGTSLTIQCQVDSQVTMMFWYRQQPGQSLTLIATANQGSEATYESGFVIDKFPISRPNLTFSTLTVSNMSPEDSSIYLCSVPGQGGGYTFGSGTRLTVV.

The rearrangement joins TRBV13 to TRBJ2-2; the D gene is possibly TRBD2 (7 bases). The CDR3 spans 21 residues. V lost 2 bases, J lost 0 bases, and 25 bases lay in between. Germline assignment: CDR1 PRHDT and CDR2 FYEKMQ (reference sequence). In DNA, the CDR3 is TGTGCCAGCAGCTTAAAGGTGGCGGGGGCGGAAATTAAATCGAACACCGGGGAGCTGTTTTTT. Translation gives CASSLKVAGAEIKSNTGELFF.

V is TRBV6-1 and J is TRBJ2-3, with D possibly being TRBD1 (7 bases). Per germline, CDR1 MNHNS and CDR2 SASEGT. This CDR3 comprises 14 residues. With 1 base removed from V and 6 bases from J, the gap between germline ends came to 11 bases. The CDR3 DNA reads as TGTGCCAGCAGTGAAGGGACAGGAGGGGATACGCAGTATTTT. It specifies CASSEGTGGDTQYF.

V usage is TRBV19 and J usage is TRBJ1-5; possibly TRBD1 for D (5 bases). V was trimmed by 2 bases and J by 1 base, leaving 9 bases between them. This CDR3 region has 15 residues. The germline V gene has CDR1 LNHDA and CDR2 SQIVND (reference sequence). The CDR3 DNA reads TGTGCCAGTAGTATATCGGGGGGGAGCAATCAGCCCCAGCATTTT. Its translation is CASSISGGSNQPQHF.

The gene calls are TRBV5-1 and TRBJ2-3; a possible D gene is TRBD1 (6 bases). Germline V gene data show CDR1 as SGHRS and CDR2 as YFSETQ. Trimming shortened V by 3 bases and J by 2 bases, and 16 bases separated the two germline ends. This CDR3 comprises 16 residues. The CDR3 loop is CASSSGQTSDTDTQYF. The CDR3 coding sequence is TGCGCCAGCAGCTCAGGACAGACGTCGGACACAGATACGCAGTATTTT.

The chain recombines TRBV6-1 with TRBJ1-5; D may be TRBD1 (6 bases). Germline CDR1 MNHNS, CDR2 SASEGT. CDR3 size: 13 residues. The ends were cut back, 7 bases at V and 7 bases at J, with 14 bases in the middle. CDR3 sequence reads: CASKGGGSQPQHF. CDR3 nucleotide sequence: TGTGCCAGCAAGGGGGGAGGGTCGCAGCCCCAGCATTTT.

The chain has TRBV4-2 and TRBJ1-2; 10 bases align to TRBD1. The junction had 5 bases not matched to a gene; V was cut back by 3 bases and J by 4 bases. The CDR3 contains 15 residues. Germline-derived CDR1 and CDR2 are LGHNA and YNFKEQ. The CDR3 DNA reads as TGTGCCAGCAGCCACAGCTGGGACAGGGGCTATGGCTACACCTTC. Protein product: CASSHSWDRGYGYTF.

V usage is TRBV18 and J usage is TRBJ2-2; D is unclear. Trimming took off 1 base at V and 1 base at J, with 4 bases between the two ends. Germline V gene data show CDR1 as KGHSH and CDR2 as LQKENI. The length of the CDR3 is 14 residues. The CDR3 nucleotides read TGTGCCAGCTCACCACAGCGGAACACCGGGGAGCTGTTTTTT. Encoded protein: CASSPQRNTGELFF. Supplemented by reference TRBV18 and TRBJ2-2, the full variable domain reads NAGVMQNPRHLVRRRGQEARLRCSPMKGHSHVYWYRQLPEEGLKFMVYLQKENIIDESGMPKERFSAEFPKEGPSILRIQQVVRGDSAAYFCASSPQRNTGELFFGEGSRLTVL.

The V call is TRBV28, the J call TRBJ2-1; 9 nucleotides match TRBD2. Germline CDR1 MDHEN, CDR2 SYDVKM. The CDR3 covers 15 residues. V lost 3 bases, J lost 7 bases, and 7 bases stayed unmatched. CDR3 sequence: CASSLVIAGANEQFF. The CDR3 region has the DNA TGTGCCAGCAGTTTGGTGATAGCGGGAGCTAATGAGCAGTTCTTC.

The chain links TRBV2 to TRBJ2-7; possibly TRBD1 for D (6 bases). Germline CDR1 SNHLY, CDR2 FYNNEI. The V end was cut by 5 bases, the J end by 3 bases, with 14 bases between. This CDR3 contains 14 residues. CDR3 amino acids: CASSPGTQNYEQYF. CDR3 sequence (DNA): TGTGCCAGCAGTCCCGGGACACAAAACTACGAGCAGTACTTC. The full variable domain, in which reference TRBV2 and TRBJ2-7 provide the parts outside the CDR3, is EPEVTQTPSHQVTQMGQEVILRCVPISNHLYFYWYRQILGQKVEFLVSFYNNEISEKSEIFDDQFSVERPDGSNFTLKIRSTKLEDSAMYFCASSPGTQNYEQYFGPGTRLTVT.

V is TRBV30 and J is TRBJ2-7; 8 bases line up with TRBD2. The CDR3 covers 11 residues. With V trimmed by 6 bases and J by 11 bases, 9 bases remained unmatched. Germline V CDR1 and CDR2: GTSNPN, SVGIG (reference sequence). The CDR3 is CACPRGAGKYF. The CDR3 bases are TGTGCCTGCCCGCGGGGGGCAGGGAAGTACTTC.

The chain joins TRBV6-5 to TRBJ1-2, with TRBD1 matching 9 bases. CDR3 size: 14 residues. The germline V gene has CDR1 MNHEY and CDR2 SVGAGI. Unmatched junction bases numbered 7, after V lost 4 bases and J lost 7 bases. For the CDR3, the DNA is TGTGCCAGCAGTTCAGGGACAGGGATGATTGGCTACACCTTC. It specifies CASSSGTGMIGYTF.

This sequence joins TRBV6-5 and TRBJ1-3, with D perhaps TRBD1 (6 bases). Per the germline V gene, CDR1 is MNHEY and CDR2 is SVGAGI. V was shortened by 6 bases and J by 2 bases, with 8 bases between the two germline ends. This CDR3 comprises 13 residues. CDR3 sequence reads: CASRDSTGNTIYF. The CDR3, as DNA: TGTGCCAGCAGGGACAGTACTGGAAACACCATATATTTT.

V is TRBV6-5 and J is TRBJ2-3; TRBD1 is a possible D gene (6 bases). The V end lost 6 bases, the J end lost 3 bases, and 16 bases lay between the germline ends. This CDR3 contains 15 residues. CDR1 is MNHEY and CDR2 is SVGAGI in the germline V gene. The CDR3 reads CASSQQGRRTDTQYF. The CDR3 coding sequence is TGTGCCAGCAGCCAACAGGGACGTAGGACAGATACGCAGTATTTT.

The chain joins TRBV4-1 to TRBJ1-6, with D unclear. The CDR3 has 13 amino acids. V dropped 2 bases and J dropped 8 bases, with 7 bases sitting between them. CDR1 MGHRA and CDR2 YSYEKL come from the germline V gene. CDR3 region: CASSQSRDSPLHF. As DNA, the CDR3 is TGCGCCAGCAGCCAATCGCGGGATTCACCCCTCCACTTT.

This chain connects TRBV19 to TRBJ1-5; 9 bases fit TRBD1. The CDR3 is made up of 17 amino acids. Looked up from germline, CDR1 is LNHDA and CDR2 is SQIVND (reference sequence). The J segment lost 4 bases and the V segment lost 10 bases, leaving 17 bases of the junction unmatched. The CDR3 DNA reads TGTGCCACTAAAAAGGTACCCGGGACAGGGTATAATCAGCCCCAGCATTTT. This sequence encodes CATKKVPGTGYNQPQHF.

This chain joins TRBV19 and TRBJ2-1; 8 nucleotides match TRBD2. The CDR3 is 15 amino acids. The germline gives CDR1 LNHDA, CDR2 SQIVND (reference sequence). With V trimmed by 1 base and J by 6 bases, 5 bases remained unmatched. The CDR3: CASSIVAGGSNEQFF. As DNA, the CDR3 is TGTGCCAGTAGTATAGTGGCGGGGGGCAGCAATGAGCAGTTCTTC.

The rearrangement links TRBV4-1 to TRBJ1-1; maybe TRBD1 (5 bases). The CDR3 is 15 residues long. V was pared by 3 bases and J by 1 base, with 12 bases between. Germline values: CDR1 MGHRA, CDR2 YSYEKL. The CDR3 bases are TGCGCCAGCAGCCAGGGGCCAGTGAAGAACACTGAAGCTTTCTTT. Translating it yields CASSQGPVKNTEAFF.

This chain links TRBV13 with TRBJ2-2, with D perhaps TRBD1 (5 bases). The CDR3 has 14 amino acids. The V end was cut by 2 bases, the J end by 3 bases, with 7 bases between. The germline V gene has CDR1 PRHDT and CDR2 FYEKMQ (reference sequence). The CDR3 here is CASSLRQYTGELFF. The CDR3 DNA is TGTGCCAGCAGCTTAAGACAGTACACCGGGGAGCTGTTTTTT.

This rearrangement joins TRBV7-9 to TRBJ2-1, with D maybe TRBD2 (6 bases). Germline V gene data show CDR1 as SEHNR and CDR2 as FQNEAQ (reference sequence). This CDR3 region has 12 residues. The ends were cut back, 5 bases at V and 8 bases at J, with 10 bases in the middle. The CDR3 nucleotides are TGTGCCAGCAGCCGGTGGGGGGATGAGCAGTTCTTC. As protein: CASSRWGDEQFF.

The rearrangement uses TRBV11-3 and TRBJ2-1; TRBD2 aligns across 7 bases. Germline V gives CDR1 SGHNT, CDR2 YENEEA. The ends lost 8 bases at V and 5 bases at J; junction bases unmatched: 6. The CDR3 extends over 13 amino acids. The CDR3 bases are TGTGCCAGCGGTTGGGGGGGTGACAATGAGCAGTTCTTC. This encodes CASGWGGDNEQFF.

The CDR3, as DNA: TGTGCCAGCAGTGATCCGGGGGAACCTTCTGGGGCCAACGTCCTGACTTTC. Amino acid sequence: CASSDPGEPSGANVLTF. The chain uses TRBV25-1 and TRBJ2-6, with a possible D match to TRBD2 (6 bases). Germline V gene sequence: CDR1 MGHDK, CDR2 SYGVNS. Trimming took 3 bases from V and 1 from J, leaving 13 bases between them. CDR3 length: 17 amino acids. The full variable domain, its missing parts supplied by reference TRBV25-1 and TRBJ2-6, is EADIYQTPRYLVIGTGKKITLECSQTMGHDKMYWYQQDPGMELHLIHYSYGVNSTEKGDLSSESTVSRIRTEHFPLTLESARPSHTSQYLCASSDPGEPSGANVLTFGAGSRLTVL.

V gene TRBV28 combines with J gene TRBJ1-2, with TRBD1 matching 7 bases. CDR1 and CDR2 from the germline V gene are MDHEN and SYDVKM. The V and J ends lost 7 bases and 5 bases, in that order; junction bases with no gene match: 7. The CDR3 consists of 13 residues. The CDR3 coding sequence is TGTGCCAGCACCATGGGGGACAGATATGGCTACACCTTC. Translation gives CASTMGDRYGYTF.